This entry lists 14 T cell receptor beta chains sequenced from one sample in a study of identical twins. TCRdb ran MiXCR on the 5' RACE reads and lists one entry per CDR3 protein. Of about 260,000 distinct CDR3 sequences listed, 5.5% to 7% are singletons. In addition, the sample was reused for a study of yellow fever vaccine responses in identical twins.

Sequencing was performed on memory (CD45RO+) T cells sorted from blood. These receptors came from a woman between 18 and 29 years old in good health.

The CDR3 sequence is CSARTDRASGNTIYF. The CDR3, as DNA: TGCAGTGCTAGAACGGACAGGGCCTCTGGAAACACCATATATTTT. The chain recombines TRBV20-1 with TRBJ1-3, with 8 bases fitting TRBD1. The CDR3 totals 15 residues. Germline CDR1 DFQATT, CDR2 SNEGSKA (reference sequence). V trimming: 2 bases; J trimming: 0 bases; junction bases outside the gene matches: 3.

This clonotype appeared a few times. This sequence joins TRBV20-1 and TRBJ2-5; 8 bases are shared with TRBD1. Germline V gives CDR1 DFQATT, CDR2 SNEGSKA (reference sequence). The CDR3 contains 16 residues. With V trimmed by 3 bases and J by 5 bases, 14 bases remained unmatched. The DNA of the CDR3 is TGCAGTGCTAGCCCCAGGGGGCAGGGGGACCGGGAGACCCAGTACTTC. Its protein is CSASPRGQGDRETQYF.

This chain joins TRBV4-1 and TRBJ1-3; no firm D call. Per the germline V gene, CDR1 is MGHRA and CDR2 is YSYEKL. Deletions cut 1 base from V and 6 bases from J, with 10 bases between. The CDR3 is made up of 14 amino acids. The CDR3 DNA reads as TGCGCCAGCAGCCAAGTCGATCTCCAAAACACCATATATTTT. Amino acids: CASSQVDLQNTIYF.

This clonotype was counted only a few times. The chain employs TRBV18 and TRBJ1-4; unclear D gene. The V gene's germline CDR1 is KGHSH and CDR2 LQKENI. This CDR3 has 13 residues. The V and J ends lost 1 base and 6 bases respectively, with 6 bases between them. The CDR3 bases are TGTGCCAGCTCACCACGGCCGGATGAAAAACTGTTTTTT. It encodes CASSPRPDEKLFF.

This clonotype turned up a few times. The chain carries TRBV24-1 and TRBJ2-3; 9 nucleotides agree with TRBD1. The CDR3 consists of 14 residues. V lost 7 bases and J lost 1; bases outside the gene matches: 2. Germline CDR1 KGHDR, CDR2 SFDVKD. The CDR3 DNA sequence: TGTGCCACCAGCCACAGGGGGCGCACAGATACGCAGTATTTT. Its protein is CATSHRGRTDTQYF.

Worth noting for this clonotype: A much larger clone is a single base away; this may be a read error. The rearrangement uses TRBV5-1 and TRBJ2-5; D gene ambiguous. Germline CDR1 and CDR2: SGHRS and YFSETQ. The CDR3 extends over 15 amino acids. V was pared by 0 bases and J by 4 bases, with 13 bases between. CDR3 region: CASSLGAQELETQYF. DNA for the CDR3: TGCGCCAGCAGCTTGGGAGCGCAGGAGTTAGAGACCCAGTACTTC.

In its sample, this clonotype was seen many times. V usage is TRBV5-1 and J usage is TRBJ1-2, with 7 bases lining up with TRBD1. Unmatched junction bases numbered 16, after V lost 4 bases and J lost 1 base. Germline lookup yields CDR1 SGHRS and CDR2 YFSETQ. CDR3 length: 18 amino acids. The DNA for the CDR3 is TGCGCCAGCAGCAAGAACCCCGGGACAGCCGCGGATAACTATGGCTACACCTTC. Protein: CASSKNPGTAADNYGYTF.

This rearrangement joins TRBV6-5 to TRBJ2-3; no reliable D call. Germline values: CDR1 MNHEY, CDR2 SVGAGI. The V and J ends lost 6 bases and 6 bases respectively, with 4 bases between them. CDR3 length: 10 residues. The CDR3 is CASRGDTQYF. Here the CDR3 DNA reads TGTGCCAGCAGGGGGGATACGCAGTATTTT.

This clonotype was seen ten or more times. This chain connects TRBV10-3 to TRBJ2-4, with a weak D call TRBD2 (6 bases). The length of the CDR3 is 13 residues. Looked up from germline, CDR1 is ENHRY and CDR2 is SYGVKD. V was pared by 9 bases and J by 1 base, with 10 bases between. The CDR3 region is CAMGSGAKNIQYF. For the CDR3, the DNA is TGTGCCATGGGGAGCGGGGCCAAAAACATTCAGTACTTC.

This clonotype was picked up a small number of times. V and J are TRBV5-5 and TRBJ2-7; tentatively, D is TRBD1 (6 bases). This CDR3 is built from 14 residues. CDR1 and CDR2 from the germline V gene are SGHKS and YYEKEE (reference sequence). The V end lost 5 bases, the J end lost 3 bases, and 15 bases lay between the germline ends. CDR3 in DNA: TGTGCCAGCAGACGACAGGAGATCAGCTACGAGCAGTACTTC. It specifies CASRRQEISYEQYF.

This clonotype was seen at least ten times. This chain links TRBV27 with TRBJ2-7, with D possibly TRBD2 on 5 matching bases. CDR1 and CDR2 from the germline V gene are MNHEY and SMNVEV (reference sequence). CDR3 length: 14 amino acids. Trimming pared 5 bases from V and 3 bases from J, leaving 14 bases between. The CDR3 sequence is CASSPQAVLYEQYF. CDR3 DNA: TGTGCCAGCAGTCCCCAAGCGGTCCTCTACGAGCAGTACTTC.

This clonotype has a count of ten or more. The gene calls are TRBV5-1 and TRBJ2-7, with a weak D call TRBD2 (7 bases). This CDR3 region has 18 residues. The V and J ends lost 0 bases and 3 bases respectively, with 22 bases between them. Germline-derived CDR1 and CDR2 are SGHRS and YFSETQ. CDR3 DNA sequence: TGCGCCAGCAGCTTGGGCCTATCGAAGCGCGGGGGCTACTACGAGCAGTACTTC. The encoded protein is CASSLGLSKRGGYYEQYF.

The J gene is TRBJ2-3, the V gene TRBV7-8; a weak D match, TRBD2 (6 bases). The CDR3 runs 12 residues. The V and J ends lost 5 bases and 9 bases respectively, with 12 bases between them. From germline, CDR1 is SGHVS and CDR2 FQNEAQ. CDR3 nucleotide sequence: TGTGCCAGCAGCCATGGGGCGGGGACGCAGTATTTT. It codes for CASSHGAGTQYF.

This clonotype showed up many times. The gene calls are TRBV9 and TRBJ2-3; D call uncertain. Deletions cut 4 bases from V and 2 bases from J, with 23 bases between. CDR3 length: 18 residues. The germline CDR1 and CDR2 sequences are SGDLS and YYNGEE. CDR3 protein: CASSSRSPFPKLTDTQYF. CDR3 nucleotides: TGTGCCAGCAGCTCACGTTCCCCTTTCCCGAAACTCACAGATACGCAGTATTTT.